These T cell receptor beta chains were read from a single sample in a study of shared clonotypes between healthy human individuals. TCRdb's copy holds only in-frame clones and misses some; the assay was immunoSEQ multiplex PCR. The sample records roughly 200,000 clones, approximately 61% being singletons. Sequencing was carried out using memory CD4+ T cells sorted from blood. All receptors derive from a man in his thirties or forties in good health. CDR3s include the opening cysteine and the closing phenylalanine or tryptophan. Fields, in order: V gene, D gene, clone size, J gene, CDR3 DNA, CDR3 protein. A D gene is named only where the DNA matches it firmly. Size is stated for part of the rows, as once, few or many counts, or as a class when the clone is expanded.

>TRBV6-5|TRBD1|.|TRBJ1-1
TGTGCCAGCAGTTACGCCACAGGGGCCTACACTGAAGCTTTCTTT
CASSYATGAYTEAFF
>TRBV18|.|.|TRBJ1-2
TGTGCCAGCTCCGCTCTTGGGGCGGAGGGCTACACCTTC
CASSALGAEGYTF
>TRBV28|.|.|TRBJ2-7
TGTGCCAGCAGTTTAATTCGGAAACTCTACGAGCAGTACTTC
CASSLIRKLYEQYF
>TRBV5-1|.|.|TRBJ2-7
TGCGCCAGCAGGGACCTTTCTGGATCTGGATACGAGCAGTACTTC
CASRDLSGSGYEQYF
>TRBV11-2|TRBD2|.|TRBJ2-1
TGTGCCAGCAGCTTAGAAAGGGCAACTAGCGGGTATTTAACCTACAATGAGCAGTTCTTC
CASSLERATSGYLTYNEQFF
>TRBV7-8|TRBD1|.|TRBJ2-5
TGTGCCAGCAGCCAAAGGGACAGGGGAGAGACCCAGTACTTC
CASSQRDRGETQYF
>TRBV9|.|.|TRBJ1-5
TGTGCCAGCCTACCGGGACGTGAAAGCAATCAGCCCCAGCATTTT
CASLPGRESNQPQHF
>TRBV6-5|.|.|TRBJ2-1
TGTGCCAGCAGTTACTCGACTTACAATGAGCAGTTCTTC
CASSYSTYNEQFF
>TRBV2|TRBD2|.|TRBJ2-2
TGTGCCAGCAGTGTTAGCGGGAGGGGAACCGGGGAGCTGTTTTTT
CASSVSGRGTGELFF
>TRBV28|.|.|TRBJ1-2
TGTGCCAGCAGACGTCGCGACTATGGCTACACCTTC
CASRRRDYGYTF
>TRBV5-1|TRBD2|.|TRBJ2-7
TGCGCCAGCAGCTTGGATGCGGGAGGGTACTACGAGCAGTACTTC
CASSLDAGGYYEQYF
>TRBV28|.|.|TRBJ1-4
TGTGCCAGCAGATCCCCCGCCACCCCCGAGGGTAATGAAAAACTGTTTTTT
CASRSPATPEGNEKLFF
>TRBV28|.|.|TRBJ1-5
TGTGCCAGCAGTTCCTCACAGGGAGCGCAGCCCCAGCATTTT
CASSSSQGAQPQHF
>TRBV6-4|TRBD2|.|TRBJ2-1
TGTGCCAGCAGTGGACAAGCGGGAGGTGAGCAGTTCTTC
CASSGQAGGEQFF
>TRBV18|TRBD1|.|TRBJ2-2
TGTGCCAGCTCACTTCAGGGGGCCGGGGAGCTGTTTTTT
CASSLQGAGELFF
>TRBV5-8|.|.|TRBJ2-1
TGTGCCAGCAGCGCTGCAGGGCGCGGATGGGAGCAGTTCTTC
CASSAAGRGWEQFF
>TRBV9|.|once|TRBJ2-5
TGTGCCAGCAGCGTATCAGGGGACCAAGAGACCCAGTACTTC
CASSVSGDQETQYF
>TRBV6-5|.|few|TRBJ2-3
TGTGCCAGCAGTTACGTCTACGGCGTAGGACAGTATTTT
CASSYVYGVGQYF
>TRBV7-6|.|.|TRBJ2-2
TGTGCCAGCAGCTTATTCGCTAGGAGGAACACCGGGGAGCTGTTTTTT
CASSLFARRNTGELFF
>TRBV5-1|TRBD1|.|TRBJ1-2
TGCGCCAGCAGCTTGGGGGACAGCCCCTATGGCTACACCTTC
CASSLGDSPYGYTF
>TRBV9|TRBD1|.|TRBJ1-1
TGTGCCAGCAGCCCAGAGGAAGGGACAGGGAGGCCCGAAGCTTTCTTT
CASSPEEGTGRPEAFF
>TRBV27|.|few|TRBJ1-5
TGTGCCAGCAGTTTAGTAATAGCAGGCGAAGAGCATTTT
CASSLVIAGEEHF
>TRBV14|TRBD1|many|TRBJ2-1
TGTGCCAGCAACCGAGGGGGCTCTTACAATGAGCAGTTCTTC
CASNRGGSYNEQFF
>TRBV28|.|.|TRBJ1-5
TGTGCCAGCAGTTGGACGGGACGGCACAATCAGCCCCAGCATTTT
CASSWTGRHNQPQHF
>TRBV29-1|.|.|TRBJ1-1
TGCAGCGTTTATAGTGCTGAAGCTTTCTTT
CSVYSAEAFF
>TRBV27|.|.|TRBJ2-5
TGTGCCAGCAGTTTGGGGGAGACCCAGTACTTC
CASSLGETQYF
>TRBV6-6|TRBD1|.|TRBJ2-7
TGTGCCAGCAGTTCCGACAGGGTCGAGCAGTACTTC
CASSSDRVEQYF
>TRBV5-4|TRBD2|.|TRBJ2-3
TGTGCCAGCAGCTTTCCGGGCGGGAGGTCAAATACGCAGTATTTT
CASSFPGGRSNTQYF
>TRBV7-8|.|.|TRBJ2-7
TGTGCCAGCAGCTTACCGACAGGGAGGACGGGCGAGCAGTACTTC
CASSLPTGRTGEQYF
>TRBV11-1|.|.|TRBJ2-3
TGTGCCAGCAGCTTAGCAGGGATTTCCACAGATACGCAGTATTTT
CASSLAGISTDTQYF
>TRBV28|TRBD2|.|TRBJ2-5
TGTGCCAGCGCACTGACTACAGCGGGATGGGGAGGAGAGACCCAGTACTTC
CASALTTAGWGGETQYF
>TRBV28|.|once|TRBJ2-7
TGTGCCAGCAGTTCCACAGGGCCTCTAATGGGGGAGCAGTACTTC
CASSSTGPLMGEQYF
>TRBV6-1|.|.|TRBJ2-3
TGTGCCAGCAGTGAACCGGGGGTGAGAACAGATACGCAGTATTTT
CASSEPGVRTDTQYF
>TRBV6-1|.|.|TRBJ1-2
TGTGCCAGCAGTGAAGCCCGAGGATTTGGCTACACCTTC
CASSEARGFGYTF
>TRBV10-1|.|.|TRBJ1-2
TGCGCCAGGAGTCCCACAGGAAGGAGAGACTATGGCTACACCTTC
CARSPTGRRDYGYTF
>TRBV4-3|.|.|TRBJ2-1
TGCGCCAGCAGCCTCGCGGGCCCCGGTGGTAGCGGTCATAATGAGCAGTTCTTC
CASSLAGPGGSGHNEQFF
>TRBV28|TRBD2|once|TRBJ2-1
TGTGCCAGCAGTTTACCTAAACCGGGACTAGCGAGACACCGTGAAAACAATGAGCAGTTCTTC
CASSLPKPGLARHRENNEQFF
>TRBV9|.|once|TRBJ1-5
TGTGCCAGCAGCGTAGGGGTGAATCAGCCCCAGCATTTT
CASSVGVNQPQHF
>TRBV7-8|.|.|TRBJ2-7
TGTGCCAGCAGCCTAAGACCCCGCGGCCCCTCCTACGAGCAGTACTTC
CASSLRPRGPSYEQYF